This TCR beta chain was recovered during a study of blood T cell repertoires in COVID-19. In the original analysis: Amplification from reference gene primers served as the basis for estimated nucleated cell counts. Measured with immunoSEQ multiplex PCR; TCRdb has only the in-frame clones, and not every one. The DNA was the basis for D and trimming; V, J and clone size are from that table. The sample yields fewer than 200,000 clones, around four fifths seen once. V lost 0 bases and J 5 bases, leaving 8 bases between the germline ends. This CDR3 has 13 residues. The germline V gene has CDR1 SGHDT and CDR2 YYEEEE. Participants came from around 25 US areas, aged about 18 to 89 years.

Sequenced material: PBMCs or T cells enriched from blood (not recorded which). The sequence came from a woman aged 50 to 60 who had recovered from COVID-19. V usage is TRBV5-6 and J usage is TRBJ1-2, with D hard to call. DNA of the CDR3: TGTGCCAGCAGCTTGGGGCGGAAGTATGGCTACACCTTC. Translating gives CASSLGRKYGYTF.